Shown below are 14 T cell receptor beta chains from a single sample sequenced in a study of shared clonotypes between healthy human individuals. Only in-frame clones appear in the TCRdb table, and some are missing; sequencing was by immunoSEQ multiplex PCR. The repertoire holds some 1,900,000 clones, about 94% seen once, with 0.9% to 1.5% in the top ten. Naive-designated CD8 cells lacked CD45RO, were positively enriched for CCR7, and omitted terminally differentiated effector memory CD45RA+ cells. Material for sequencing was naive CD8+ T cells sorted from blood. The receptors stem from a man between 18 and 35 years old in good health.

The chain recombines TRBV10-2 with TRBJ1-3, with D tentatively TRBD1 (5 bases). V was pared by 3 bases and J by 4 bases, with 16 bases between. The CDR3 extends over 16 amino acids. Germline V gene data show CDR1 as WSHSY and CDR2 as SAAADI. The chain's CDR3 is CASSDRRGTEGNTIYF. DNA of the CDR3: TGCGCCAGCAGTGATAGGAGGGGCACGGAAGGAAACACCATATATTTT.

The chain uses TRBV7-6 and TRBJ1-1; perhaps TRBD1 as D (5 bases). Trimming shortened V by 2 bases and J by 1 base, and 11 bases separated the two germline ends. This CDR3 region has 15 residues. CDR1 is SGHVS, CDR2 FNYEAQ, per germline. The CDR3, as DNA: TGTGCCAGCAGCTTAACCAGGGACGGGAACACTGAAGCTTTCTTT. Amino acid sequence: CASSLTRDGNTEAFF.

This clone was recorded only once. V gene TRBV9 combines with J gene TRBJ2-5; maybe TRBD2 (5 bases). The CDR3 extends over 14 amino acids. The V gene lost 3 bases and the J gene lost 2 bases, with 11 bases spanning the gap. Germline V gene data show CDR1 as SGDLS and CDR2 as YYNGEE. The CDR3 sequence: CASSGGRLQETQYF. Here the CDR3 DNA reads TGTGCCAGCAGCGGAGGGCGGCTTCAAGAGACCCAGTACTTC.

This clone was observed a few times. The chain recombines TRBV7-9 with TRBJ1-1, with D unclear. Germline CDR1 is SEHNR and CDR2 is FQNEAQ (reference sequence). V gave up 5 bases and J gave up 5 bases, with 9 bases separating them. The CDR3 is 12 amino acids. The CDR3, as DNA: TGTGCCAGCAGCGTTAGTGGGACTGAAGCTTTCTTT. Translating gives CASSVSGTEAFF.

The V and J genes are TRBV5-1 and TRBJ2-5; no firm D call. V lost 0 bases, J lost 2 bases, and 11 bases lay in between. The germline CDR1 and CDR2 sequences are SGHRS and YFSETQ. The CDR3 is 15 amino acids. The CDR3 coding sequence is TGCGCCAGCAGCTTGGTTGAAAAGGTTCAAGAGACCCAGTACTTC. Its translation: CASSLVEKVQETQYF.

This clone has just one count. The chain recombines TRBV13 with TRBJ2-3; 10 positions match TRBD2. The CDR3 runs 14 residues. V was pared by 2 bases and J by 6 bases, with 2 bases of the junction left unmatched. CDR1 is PRHDT, CDR2 FYEKMQ, per germline (reference sequence). The CDR3, as DNA: TGTGCCAGCAGCTTAAGCGGGGGGGCGGATACGCAGTATTTT. Translated, it gives CASSLSGGADTQYF.

The CDR3 sequence: CASSQTGINYNEQFF. In DNA form, the CDR3 reads TGCGCCAGCAGCCAGACAGGGATTAACTACAATGAGCAGTTCTTC. V gene TRBV4-3 combines with J gene TRBJ2-1, with 7 bases fitting TRBD1. The CDR3 is 15 amino acids. CDR1 is LGHNA and CDR2 is YSLEER in the germline V gene. After removal of 3 bases from V and 3 bases from J, the junction contained 5 bases not matched to a gene.

The chain carries TRBV19 and TRBJ2-1; 7 bases are a match to TRBD2. Germline lookup yields CDR1 LNHDA and CDR2 SQIVND (reference sequence). Trimming cost V 3 bases and J 0 bases; bases outside gene matches: 8. The CDR3 contains 17 residues. CDR3 sequence reads: CASSIGALAHSYNEQFF. Written as DNA, the CDR3 is TGTGCCAGTAGTATTGGGGCACTAGCGCACTCCTACAATGAGCAGTTCTTC.

This sequence joins TRBV7-3 and TRBJ2-7; no clear D gene. CDR1 is SGHTA and CDR2 is FQGTGA in the germline V gene. CDR3 length: 12 residues. V lost 5 bases, J lost 2 bases, and 7 bases lay in between. The CDR3 DNA is TGTGCCAGCAGCCCTCTAACCTACGAGCAGTACTTC. This encodes CASSPLTYEQYF.

CDR3 nucleotides: TGCGCCAGCAGCCAAGGACAGGGGGCTAACTATGGCTACACCTTC. This encodes CASSQGQGANYGYTF. V gene TRBV4-3 combines with J gene TRBJ1-2; 9 bases match TRBD1. Germline V gene sequence: CDR1 LGHNA, CDR2 YSLEER. The CDR3 runs to 15 residues. Germline trimming cut 1 base from V and 0 bases from J; bases unmatched to any gene: 0.

This rearrangement joins TRBV5-1 to TRBJ1-1; no definite D call. Germline V gives CDR1 SGHRS, CDR2 YFSETQ. V was trimmed by 0 bases and J by 0 bases, leaving 9 bases between them. This CDR3 spans 15 amino acids. This chain's CDR3 is CASSLVADMNTEAFF. The DNA for the CDR3 is TGCGCCAGCAGCTTGGTGGCCGATATGAACACTGAAGCTTTCTTT.

The chain carries TRBV10-2 and TRBJ2-1; D remains ambiguous. Trimming pared 2 bases from V and 4 bases from J, leaving 6 bases between. The CDR3 totals 13 residues. Germline V CDR1 and CDR2: WSHSY, SAAADI. The CDR3 sequence is CASSETGYNEQFF. The CDR3 nucleotides are TGCGCCAGCAGTGAGACCGGTTACAATGAGCAGTTCTTC.

This sequence joins TRBV6-5 and TRBJ2-1; TRBD1 matches 8 bases. From germline, CDR1 is MNHEY and CDR2 SVGAGI. The CDR3 has 13 amino acids. With V trimmed by 2 bases and J by 15 bases, 9 bases remained unmatched. The CDR3 loop reads CASSYRPSGQGFF. The CDR3 DNA reads as TGTGCCAGCAGTTACAGACCCTCCGGACAGGGGTTCTTC.

The chain has TRBV28 and TRBJ2-3; 10 bases line up with TRBD2. V lost 0 bases, J lost 5 bases, and 5 bases stayed unmatched. The CDR3 sequence is 16 residues long. Germline-derived CDR1 and CDR2 are MDHEN and SYDVKM. CDR3 DNA: TGTGCCAGCAGTTTATGGGGACTAGCGCTAGGAGATACGCAGTATTTT. Its protein is CASSLWGLALGDTQYF.